The 32 T cell receptor beta chains in this list originate from one sample, sequenced in a study of regulatory T cells in long-lasting Graves disease. Stated time point: persistent/refractory GD, antithyroid drugs over 5 years with positive TRAb. From RNA extracted from PBMCs, the TCR library was made. Arm-PCR of CDR3 regions with iRepertoire HTBI primers generated TCR beta libraries. From the multiplex PCR reads, TCRdb called clonotypes with MiXCR, one entry per CDR3 protein. The table includes 600,000 to 850,000 distinct CDR3 sequences, 25% to 35% detected once. The material was peripheral blood mononuclear cells (PBMCs), obtained when the disease was refractory, from a patient treated with antithyroid drugs. All receptors derive from a female donor with Graves disease.

This clonotype was seen at least ten times. V gene TRBV20-1 combines with J gene TRBJ1-2, with D possibly TRBD1 on 5 matching bases. The V end was cut by 1 base, the J end by 4 bases, with 10 bases between. From germline, CDR1 is DFQATT and CDR2 SNEGSKA (reference sequence). The CDR3 consists of 13 residues. The chain's CDR3 is CSARGQGSYGYTF. CDR3 DNA sequence: TGCAGTGCTAGAGGGCAGGGCAGCTATGGCTACACCTTC.

Comment on this clonotype: No conserved phenylalanine or tryptophan ends this CDR3, so it is likely a read error. This chain connects TRBV20-1 to TRBJ2-1; unclear D gene. CDR3 length: 15 amino acids. V lost 4 bases to trimming and J lost 0 bases, with 13 bases between them. The germline CDR1 and CDR2 sequences are DFQATT and SNEGSKA (reference sequence). CDR3 sequence reads: CSATPAVGSYNEQFL. CDR3 coding DNA: TGCAGTGCTACCCCGGCTGTAGGCTCCTACAATGAGCAGTTCCTC.

The gene calls are TRBV5-6 and TRBJ2-7; TRBD2 might be the D (6 bases). This CDR3 has 16 residues. Germline CDR1 reads SGHDT; CDR2 reads YYEEEE. V dropped 2 bases and J dropped 0 bases, with 15 bases sitting between them. The CDR3, as DNA: TGTGCCAGCAGCTTACTCAACGCGGGGAGCTCCTACGAGCAGTACTTC. Residues: CASSLLNAGSSYEQYF.

J is TRBJ1-2 and V is TRBV19; D not certain. CDR3 length: 12 amino acids. Germline V gene data show CDR1 as LNHDA and CDR2 as SQIVND (reference sequence). V was trimmed by 4 bases and J by 7 bases, leaving 10 bases between them. CDR3: CASSTRTVGYTF. CDR3 bases: TGTGCCAGTAGTACTCGGACGGTTGGCTACACCTTC.

The chain recombines TRBV28 with TRBJ2-7, with 7 positions matching TRBD1. The CDR3 covers 14 residues. Germline V gene sequence: CDR1 MDHEN, CDR2 SYDVKM. J lost 1 base, V lost 8 bases, and 8 bases had no gene match. CDR3 in DNA: TGTGCCAGCCGCACGGCGGACAGGTCCTACGAGCAGTACTTC. As protein: CASRTADRSYEQYF. Full variable domain (remainder filled in from reference TRBV28 and TRBJ2-7): DVKVTQSSRYLVKRTGEKVFLECVQDMDHENMFWYRQDPGLGLRLIYFSYDVKMKEKGDIPEGYSVSREKKERFSLILESASTNQTSMYLCASRTADRSYEQYFGPGTRLTVT.

This chain connects TRBV19 to TRBJ1-6, with D perhaps TRBD1 (6 bases). V lost 5 bases and J lost 8, with 19 bases in between. Germline V lookup: CDR1 LNHDA, CDR2 SQIVND (reference sequence). The CDR3 is made up of 16 amino acids. The CDR3 protein is CASSPRQVARDSPLHF. In DNA, the CDR3 is TGTGCCAGTAGTCCAAGACAGGTCGCCAGGGATTCACCCCTCCACTTT. Full variable domain (rest looked up from reference TRBV19 and TRBJ1-6): DGGITQSPKYLFRKEGQNVTLSCEQNLNHDAMYWYRQDPGQGLRLIYYSQIVNDFQKGDIAEGYSVSREKKESFPLTVTSAQKNPTAFYLCASSPRQVARDSPLHFGNGTRLTVT.

This rearrangement joins TRBV12-5 to TRBJ2-1, with 8 bases fitting TRBD2. In germline, CDR1 is LGHNT, CDR2 FRNRAP. CDR3 length equals 14 residues. V dropped 9 bases and J dropped 4; count of bases not matched to a gene: 8. The CDR3 loop is CASGVSGTYNEQFF. The CDR3, as DNA: TGTGCTAGCGGCGTTAGCGGGACTTACAATGAGCAGTTCTTC. The complete variable domain, with remaining parts taken from reference TRBV12-5 and TRBJ2-1, reads DARVTQTPRHKVTEMGQEVTMRCQPILGHNTVFWYRQTMMQGLELLAYFRNRAPLDDSGMPKDRFSAEMPDATLATLKIQPSEPRDSAVYFCASGVSGTYNEQFFGPGTRLTVL.

The chain combines TRBV19 with TRBJ1-5; 11 bases line up with TRBD1. Germline V CDR1 and CDR2: LNHDA, SQIVND (reference sequence). The V and J ends lost 8 bases and 1 base, in that order; junction bases with no gene match: 19. This CDR3 region has 20 residues. This chain's CDR3 is CASRNRGAGTGGRSNQPQHF. CDR3 DNA sequence: TGTGCCAGTCGAAACCGCGGAGCCGGGACAGGGGGAAGGAGCAATCAGCCCCAGCATTTT.

The V gene is TRBV11-2, the J gene TRBJ2-7; D unresolved. V was trimmed by 1 base and J by 2 bases, leaving 9 bases between them. Germline CDR1 and CDR2: SGHAT and FQNNGV. CDR3 length: 14 amino acids. Written as DNA, the CDR3 is TGTGCCAGCAGCTTAGGGATTCTGACCTACGAGCAGTACTTC. As protein: CASSLGILTYEQYF.

J is TRBJ2-5 and V is TRBV7-9; 8 nucleotides match TRBD2. The CDR3 contains 15 residues. Germline CDR1 and CDR2: SEHNR and FQNEAQ (reference sequence). After removal of 5 bases from V and 10 bases from J, the junction contained 15 bases not matched to a gene. Written as DNA, the CDR3 is TGTGCCAGCAGCCCTCCGGGACTAGAGTACGGTGACCAGTACTTC. Its protein is CASSPPGLEYGDQYF.

The chain employs TRBV7-9 and TRBJ2-5; 13 nucleotides agree with TRBD2. The CDR3 extends over 18 amino acids. CDR1 is SEHNR, CDR2 FQNEAQ, per germline (reference sequence). V shed 2 bases and J 1 base; nucleotides not matched to a gene: 7. This CDR3 reads CASSLIGTSGTLQETQYF. In nucleotides, the CDR3 is TGTGCCAGCAGCTTAATAGGGACTAGCGGGACCCTCCAAGAGACCCAGTACTTC.

This clonotype was counted many times. Written as DNA, the CDR3 is TGTGCCAGCAGTGAAGCGGTGACAGGGGTCTACGAGCAGTACTTC. This encodes CASSEAVTGVYEQYF. The chain combines TRBV6-1 with TRBJ2-7; 8 bases map to TRBD1. Germline CDR1 is MNHNS and CDR2 is SASEGT. This CDR3 comprises 15 residues. V lost 0 bases and J lost 3; bases outside the gene matches: 4.

The chain uses TRBV7-9 and TRBJ1-1, with D maybe TRBD1 (6 bases). This CDR3 is 19 amino acids long. Trimming cost V 2 bases and J 3 bases, with 25 bases left between them. Germline CDR1 reads SEHNR; CDR2 reads FQNEAQ (reference sequence). The CDR3 loop is CASSLRPPGQKGGDTEAFF. The CDR3 DNA is TGTGCCAGCAGCTTAAGGCCGCCAGGACAGAAAGGGGGGGACACTGAAGCTTTCTTT.

This clonotype was seen once. V and J are TRBV6-9 and TRBJ1-5; 9 bases map to TRBD1. This CDR3 region has 18 residues. Germline V CDR1 and CDR2: MNHGY, SVAAGI. Germline trimming cut 4 bases from V and 6 bases from J; bases unmatched to any gene: 16. CDR3: CASSSIPGQGIGSQPQHF. Written as DNA, the CDR3 is TGTGCCAGCAGTTCCATCCCGGGACAGGGAATTGGAAGTCAGCCCCAGCATTTT.

This chain links TRBV15 with TRBJ1-5, with TRBD1 as a possible D gene (6 bases). Trimming removed 10 bases at V and 1 base at J, with 14 bases between. Germline CDR1 is LNHNV and CDR2 is YYDKDF (reference sequence). The CDR3 totals 14 residues. Here the CDR3 reads CAISRGGSNQPQHF. The CDR3 bases are TGTGCCATCTCGAGAGGGGGGAGCAATCAGCCCCAGCATTTT.

The rearrangement links TRBV12-5 to TRBJ1-1; 9 bases align to TRBD1. The germline V gene has CDR1 LGHNT and CDR2 FRNRAP. The CDR3 is 16 residues long. Trimming at V came to 5 bases and at J to 1 base, leaving 8 bases not matched to a gene. The CDR3: CASGLTGGLRNTEAFF. The DNA of the CDR3 is TGTGCTAGTGGTCTAACAGGGGGCTTGCGGAACACTGAAGCTTTCTTT.

This clonotype was found a few times. CDR3 protein: CASSLAQVQSNYGYTF. DNA for the CDR3: TGTGCCAGCAGCTTAGCACAGGTCCAGTCTAACTATGGCTACACCTTC. The J gene is TRBJ1-2, the V gene TRBV7-9, with D perhaps matching TRBD1 (5 bases). The CDR3 has 16 amino acids. V was trimmed by 0 bases and J by 0 bases, leaving 11 bases between them. Germline CDR1 reads SEHNR; CDR2 reads FQNEAQ (reference sequence).

This clonotype was recorded a few times. The chain joins TRBV11-2 to TRBJ2-2; D is possibly TRBD2 (6 bases). Trimming cost V 1 base and J 6 bases, with 9 bases left between them. The germline V gene encodes CDR1 SGHAT and CDR2 FQNNGV. This CDR3 has 14 residues. CDR3 region: CASSLAGASGELFF. CDR3 in DNA: TGTGCCAGCAGCTTAGCGGGAGCGTCCGGGGAGCTGTTTTTT.

J is TRBJ1-1 and V is TRBV12-5; no reliable D call. The CDR3 is 13 residues long. In germline, CDR1 is LGHNT, CDR2 FRNRAP. Trimming pared 0 bases from V and 4 bases from J, leaving 6 bases between. The CDR3 protein is CASGLVQITEAFF. The CDR3 DNA sequence: TGTGCTAGTGGTTTGGTACAGATCACTGAAGCTTTCTTT.

The V gene is TRBV19, the J gene TRBJ2-1; 11 bases are a match to TRBD2. The junction had 5 bases not matched to a gene; V was cut back by 5 bases and J by 8 bases. The CDR3 length is 14 residues. In germline, CDR1 is LNHDA, CDR2 SQIVND (reference sequence). The CDR3 region has the DNA TGTGCCAGTAGTGGGACTAGCGGCGCCTATGAGCAGTTCTTC. Its translation is CASSGTSGAYEQFF.

The chain recombines TRBV7-8 with TRBJ1-1; D is possibly TRBD1 (6 bases). Germline V CDR1 and CDR2: SGHVS, FQNEAQ. V was pared by 4 bases and J by 6 bases, with 21 bases between. This CDR3 is built from 16 residues. CDR3 in DNA: TGTGCCAGCAGCTCTGCGAAAGGGGTAGGGGGAGCTGAAGCTTTCTTT. Its translation: CASSSAKGVGGAEAFF.

This clonotype showed up just a few times. CDR3 sequence: CASSLVTDANYGYTF. The DNA for the CDR3 is TGTGCCAGCAGCTTAGTTACAGACGCTAACTATGGCTACACCTTC. The genes are TRBV7-2 and TRBJ1-2, with no clear D. Trimming removed 1 base from V and 0 bases from J, with 9 bases in between. The CDR3 has 15 amino acids. From germline, CDR1 is SGHTA and CDR2 FQGNSA.

The chain employs TRBV5-1 and TRBJ1-1, with a weak D call TRBD1 (6 bases). Per germline, CDR1 SGHRS and CDR2 YFSETQ. The CDR3 totals 15 residues. V lost 4 bases and J 0 bases, leaving 13 bases between the germline ends. The CDR3 reads CASSPWTAMNTEAFF. The CDR3 DNA is TGCGCCAGCAGCCCCTGGACAGCTATGAACACTGAAGCTTTCTTT.

The chain employs TRBV19 and TRBJ1-3, with D uncertain. Trimming removed 8 bases from V and 0 bases from J, with 14 bases in between. This CDR3 region has 15 residues. Germline CDR1 LNHDA, CDR2 SQIVND (reference sequence). The DNA of the CDR3 is TGTGCCAGTTCCGGACGGCCCCCCTCTGGAAACACCATATATTTT. Translated: CASSGRPPSGNTIYF.

The gene calls are TRBV5-1 and TRBJ1-4; TRBD1 matches at 8 bases. V was pared by 0 bases and J by 13 bases, with 11 bases of the junction left unmatched. Germline V gene sequence: CDR1 SGHRS, CDR2 YFSETQ. CDR3 length: 15 residues. CDR3 DNA: TGCGCCAGCAGCTTGGATTTCGGACAGGGAAAGGGACTGTTTTTT. As protein: CASSLDFGQGKGLFF.

This clonotype was counted at least ten times. The junction differs from germline at one of its ends, possibly a read error. The gene calls are TRBV5-1 and TRBJ1-1, with D hard to call. In germline, CDR1 is SGHRS, CDR2 YFSETQ. The CDR3 totals 12 residues. The CDR3 here is CASAAVNTEAFF. In nucleotides, the CDR3 is TGTGCCAGCGCGGCAGTAAACACTGAAGCTTTCTTT.

V gene TRBV4-1 combines with J gene TRBJ1-4, with 11 bases fitting TRBD1. With V trimmed by 0 bases and J by 6 bases, 15 bases remained unmatched. CDR1 and CDR2 (germline): MGHRA, YSYEKL. The CDR3 loop spans 20 amino acids. The CDR3 reads CASSQDRWGQGEAGDEKLFF. The CDR3 coding sequence is TGCGCCAGCAGCCAAGATCGTTGGGGACAGGGGGAGGCTGGGGATGAAAAACTGTTTTTT.

The chain carries TRBV20-1 and TRBJ2-5; TRBD2 aligns across 10 bases. The junction had 9 bases not matched to a gene; V was cut back by 5 bases and J by 3 bases. The CDR3 length is 15 residues. CDR1 DFQATT and CDR2 SNEGSKA come from the germline V gene (reference sequence). The CDR3 here is CSAAKLGLAEETQYF. The CDR3 DNA reads TGCAGTGCTGCGAAATTAGGACTAGCGGAAGAGACCCAGTACTTC.

This chain connects TRBV29-1 to TRBJ2-5; D is possibly TRBD1 (5 bases). The CDR3 extends over 12 amino acids. Germline V gene sequence: CDR1 SQVTM, CDR2 ANQGSEA. The V and J ends lost 4 bases and 5 bases respectively, with 11 bases between them. CDR3 sequence reads: CSVAGWGETQYF. DNA for the CDR3: TGCAGCGTTGCAGGGTGGGGCGAGACCCAGTACTTC. The full variable domain, with the rest looked up from reference TRBV29-1 and TRBJ2-5, is SAVISQKPSRDICQRGTSLTIQCQVDSQVTMMFWYRQQPGQSLTLIATANQGSEATYESGFVIDKFPISRPNLTFSTLTVSNMSPEDSSIYLCSVAGWGETQYFGPGTRLLVL.

V usage is TRBV12-3 or TRBV12-4 and J usage is TRBJ1-1, with D perhaps matching TRBD1 (6 bases). The CDR3 contains 14 residues. Trimming pared 6 bases from V and 0 bases from J, leaving 11 bases between. The CDR3 nucleotides are TGTGCCAGCAGCAGAAGGGGGGTGAACACTGAAGCTTTCTTT. This sequence encodes CASSRRGVNTEAFF.

The gene calls are TRBV11-2 and TRBJ2-2; the D gene could be TRBD1 or TRBD2 (5 bases each). The CDR3 contains 13 residues. Germline V CDR1 and CDR2: SGHAT, FQNNGV. Trimming cost V 10 bases and J 1 base, with 10 bases left between them. The CDR3 protein is CATRGVNTGELFF. DNA for the CDR3: TGTGCCACTCGGGGCGTGAACACCGGGGAGCTGTTTTTT.

This clonotype was observed a handful of times. The V and J genes are TRBV12-3 or TRBV12-4 and TRBJ1-2, with D tentatively TRBD1 (6 bases). V was pared by 2 bases and J by 2 bases, with 12 bases between. This CDR3 contains 15 residues. The DNA of the CDR3 is TGTGCCAGCAGTTTAAGCGGGGGGCCGAACTATGGCTACACCTTC. Translated: CASSLSGGPNYGYTF.